This record concerns one T cell receptor beta chain sequence. Although they were nominally healthy when sampled, donors likely had unrecorded immune exposures. The CDR3 has 14 amino acids. Germline lookup yields CDR1 MNHEY and CDR2 SVGAGI. The ends were cut back, 2 bases at V and 3 bases at J, with 10 bases in the middle. This sample is part of a study of cytomegalovirus exposure and HLA in healthy donors. Use of 60 Vbeta and 13 Jbeta primers characterized the PCR. Clones were sequenced by immunoSEQ multiplex PCR, and TCRdb holds only the in-frame ones, with some missing. The data show around 67,000 clones, approximately 80% seen once.

The receptor's source is a man aged 18-30 years in good health and CMV-seropositive. This chain joins TRBV6-5 and TRBJ1-2, with D hard to call. The sample was PBMCs. CDR3 protein: CASSYAGGDYGYTF. CDR3 nucleotide sequence: TGTGCCAGCAGTTACGCGGGCGGTGACTATGGCTACACCTTC.